One and the same sample provided the 26 T cell receptor beta chains below, sequenced in a study of cytomegalovirus exposure and HLA in healthy donors. A multiplex PCR was run with 60 Vbeta primers and 13 Jbeta primers. The data were produced by immunoSEQ multiplex PCR, yet TCRdb's version contains in-frame clones alone and is incomplete. The top ten clones hold 3.8% of a sample with approximately 190,000 clones, about 84% of them seen once. Specimen: PBMCs. All receptors come from a man aged 50-60 years in good health and CMV-seronegative.

The J gene is TRBJ1-4, the V gene TRBV7-3, with D perhaps matching TRBD1 (6 bases). The germline V gene has CDR1 SGHTA and CDR2 FQGTGA. V lost 5 bases and J 0 bases, leaving 16 bases between the germline ends. The CDR3 consists of 17 residues. This chain's CDR3 is CASSRRGPIATNEKLFF. CDR3 in DNA: TGTGCCAGCAGCCGCAGGGGCCCCATTGCAACTAATGAAAAACTGTTTTTT.

The chain carries TRBV7-9 and TRBJ2-1; the match to TRBD2 covers 7 bases. This CDR3 is 15 amino acids long. Germline assignment: CDR1 SEHNR and CDR2 FQNEAQ (reference sequence). J was trimmed by 6 bases and V by 5 bases; bases with no gene match: 10. CDR3 sequence reads: CASSEPPGGSNEQFF. As DNA, the CDR3 is TGTGCCAGCAGCGAACCTCCGGGGGGAAGCAATGAGCAGTTCTTC.

This chain links TRBV7-3 with TRBJ1-1; TRBD1 might be the D (6 bases). This CDR3 is built from 13 residues. Germline-derived CDR1 and CDR2 are SGHTA and FQGTGA. V shed 5 bases and J shed 2 bases, with 9 bases lying between them. DNA of the CDR3: TGTGCCAGCAGCCCGGACAGTAACACTGAAGCTTTCTTT. It translates to CASSPDSNTEAFF.

V gene TRBV4-3 combines with J gene TRBJ1-4; TRBD1 matches at 9 bases. After removal of 5 bases from V and 5 bases from J, the junction contained 9 bases not matched to a gene. Germline V gene data show CDR1 as LGHNA and CDR2 as YSLEER. This CDR3 contains 16 residues. CDR3 region: CASSSTPGTGNEKLFF. The DNA of the CDR3 is TGCGCCAGCAGCTCAACCCCCGGGACAGGGAATGAAAAACTGTTTTTT.

The chain recombines TRBV6-5 with TRBJ1-2, with 7 bases that match TRBD1. This CDR3 is 12 amino acids long. Germline V gene lookup returns CDR1 MNHEY and CDR2 SVGAGI. The V segment lost 6 bases and the J segment 6 bases; nucleotides outside the gene matches: 4. The CDR3 sequence: CASSRDSNGYTF. As DNA, the CDR3 is TGTGCCAGCAGCCGGGACAGTAATGGCTACACCTTC.

The chain combines TRBV4-2 with TRBJ2-1; D is uncertain. The CDR3 loop spans 12 amino acids. V was shortened by 1 base and J by 9 bases, with 7 bases between the two germline ends. From germline, CDR1 is LGHNA and CDR2 YNFKEQ. CDR3 sequence reads: CASSQGAIEQFF. The CDR3 DNA follows: TGTGCCAGCAGCCAAGGGGCGATTGAGCAGTTCTTC.

V is TRBV6-1 and J is TRBJ1-5, with D possibly being TRBD1 (6 bases). Germline loops: CDR1 MNHNS, CDR2 SASEGT. This CDR3 has 14 residues. Trimming shortened V by 7 bases and J by 6 bases, and 16 bases separated the two germline ends. This CDR3 reads CASTQEGVGQPQHF. CDR3 nucleotides: TGTGCCAGCACTCAAGAGGGGGTGGGTCAGCCCCAGCATTTT.

This chain connects TRBV7-2 to TRBJ2-3; D not resolved. V lost 5 bases and J lost 0, with 12 bases in between. The CDR3 contains 15 residues. CDR1 is SGHTA and CDR2 is FQGNSA in the germline V gene. CDR3 sequence: CASSLLPPSTDTQYF. DNA of the CDR3: TGTGCCAGCAGCCTATTGCCTCCTAGCACAGATACGCAGTATTTT.

The chain recombines TRBV6-5 with TRBJ2-1, with TRBD1 as a possible D gene (5 bases). Between the trimmed V and J ends, which lost 8 bases and 6 bases, there was a span of 14 bases. CDR3 length: 13 amino acids. Germline CDR1 is MNHEY and CDR2 is SVGAGI. The CDR3: CASGHPMANEQFF. CDR3 sequence (DNA): TGTGCCAGCGGACATCCGATGGCCAATGAGCAGTTCTTC.

The chain employs TRBV27 and TRBJ1-2, with D perhaps TRBD1 (5 bases). This CDR3 contains 13 residues. From germline, CDR1 is MNHEY and CDR2 SMNVEV (reference sequence). V was cut by 2 bases and J by 9 bases, with 13 bases left in between. The CDR3 protein is CASSLVKGRSYTF. Written as DNA, the CDR3 is TGTGCCAGCAGTTTAGTCAAGGGGCGAAGCTACACCTTC.

On this clone itself: A junction boundary mismatches the germline segment, possibly from a read error. The V and J genes are TRBV15 and TRBJ2-1, with D maybe TRBD1 (5 bases). In germline, CDR1 is LNHNV, CDR2 YYDKDF (reference sequence). This CDR3 contains 13 residues. CDR3 region: CAASSDSHNEQFF. CDR3 nucleotides: TGTGCCGCCAGCAGTGACAGCCACAATGAGCAGTTCTTC.

The rearrangement uses TRBV2 and TRBJ1-2; tentatively, D is TRBD1 (5 bases). The CDR3 is 15 residues long. Germline V gene data show CDR1 as SNHLY and CDR2 as FYNNEI. The germline V and J ends were trimmed by 0 bases and 8 bases, with 16 bases remaining between them. The CDR3 reads CASSEAAGQVEGYTF. The CDR3 region has the DNA TGTGCCAGCAGTGAAGCCGCCGGACAAGTTGAAGGCTACACCTTC. The full variable domain, its missing parts supplied by reference TRBV2 and TRBJ1-2, is EPEVTQTPSHQVTQMGQEVILRCVPISNHLYFYWYRQILGQKVEFLVSFYNNEISEKSEIFDDQFSVERPDGSNFTLKIRSTKLEDSAMYFCASSEAAGQVEGYTFGSGTRLTVV.

The sample holds one count of this clone. In the same sample, other DNA sequences code for this CDR3. This chain links TRBV11-2 with TRBJ1-1; D might be TRBD1 (5 bases). Germline V gene sequence: CDR1 SGHAT, CDR2 FQNNGV. The CDR3 runs to 13 residues. Trimming removed 5 bases from V and 1 base from J, with 8 bases in between. In nucleotides, the CDR3 is TGTGCCAGCAGCCTAGGACAGAACACTGAAGCTTTCTTT. Translated: CASSLGQNTEAFF.

The chain carries TRBV25-1 and TRBJ2-3; 9 bases agree with TRBD1. The J segment lost 3 bases and the V segment lost 4 bases, leaving 11 bases of the junction unmatched. The CDR3 is made up of 17 amino acids. Germline lookup yields CDR1 MGHDK and CDR2 SYGVNS. Written as DNA, the CDR3 is TGTGCCAGCAGTGTAAATTACGGACAGGGGAAAACAGATACGCAGTATTTT. It specifies CASSVNYGQGKTDTQYF.

The chain employs TRBV18 and TRBJ2-5; D may be TRBD2 (6 bases). CDR3 length equals 14 residues. The V end was cut by 4 bases, the J end by 5 bases, with 14 bases between. Looked up from germline, CDR1 is KGHSH and CDR2 is LQKENI. In nucleotides, the CDR3 is TGTGCCAGCTCACTGAAGCGGCTAGCGGAGACCCAGTACTTC. Translated: CASSLKRLAETQYF. The full variable domain, with the rest looked up from reference TRBV18 and TRBJ2-5, is NAGVMQNPRHLVRRRGQEARLRCSPMKGHSHVYWYRQLPEEGLKFMVYLQKENIIDESGMPKERFSAEFPKEGPSILRIQQVVRGDSAAYFCASSLKRLAETQYFGPGTRLLVL.

The genes are TRBV19 and TRBJ2-1, with D perhaps matching TRBD1 (5 bases). The CDR3 is 13 amino acids. Germline-derived CDR1 and CDR2 are LNHDA and SQIVND (reference sequence). V was cut by 1 base and J by 12 bases, with 13 bases left in between. The CDR3 region is CASSIGQGGVQFF. The CDR3 DNA follows: TGTGCCAGTAGTATAGGGCAGGGTGGAGTGCAGTTCTTC.

This clone showed up just a few times. CDR3 residues: CASSVDRETEAFF. The CDR3 DNA is TGTGCCAGCTCAGTCGACAGGGAAACTGAAGCTTTCTTT. This chain links TRBV18 with TRBJ1-1, with TRBD1 matching 7 bases. J lost 5 bases, V lost 5 bases, and 5 bases had no gene match. The germline V gene encodes CDR1 KGHSH and CDR2 LQKENI. This CDR3 region has 13 residues.

This sequence joins TRBV4-1 and TRBJ2-2; 10 bases align to TRBD1. With 5 bases clipped from V and 6 bases from J, the junction kept 9 bases outside the gene matches. Germline assignment: CDR1 MGHRA and CDR2 YSYEKL. This CDR3 spans 16 amino acids. Here the CDR3 DNA reads TGCGCCAGCAGCAATCCCGGGACAGGGGTGGCCGGGGAGCTGTTTTTT. As protein: CASSNPGTGVAGELFF.

This rearrangement joins TRBV6-5 to TRBJ1-1; a weak D match, TRBD1 (6 bases). Germline-derived CDR1 and CDR2 are MNHEY and SVGAGI. This CDR3 is built from 13 residues. V shed 8 bases and J shed 3 bases, with 13 bases lying between them. DNA of the CDR3: TGTGCCAGCTCCAAACAGGGTGACACTGAAGCTTTCTTT. Its translation is CASSKQGDTEAFF.

The V gene is TRBV7-2, the J gene TRBJ2-3, with a tentative D call TRBD1 (5 bases). CDR1 is SGHTA, CDR2 FQGNSA, per germline. The CDR3 runs 15 residues. The V gene lost 5 bases and the J gene lost 2 bases, with 14 bases spanning the gap. The CDR3 here is CASSPPPGHTDTQYF. In DNA form, the CDR3 reads TGTGCCAGCAGCCCCCCGCCAGGGCACACAGATACGCAGTATTTT.

This chain connects TRBV30 to TRBJ2-5; 9 bases agree with TRBD2. V gave up 0 bases and J gave up 5 bases; unmatched junction bases: 10. Germline assignment: CDR1 GTSNPN and CDR2 SVGIG (reference sequence). The CDR3 totals 16 residues. CDR3 coding DNA: TGTGCCTGGAGTGTAAGGAAGCGGGGGGCAAAGGAGACCCAGTACTTC. This sequence encodes CAWSVRKRGAKETQYF.

The rearrangement joins TRBV5-1 to TRBJ2-5; D is possibly TRBD2 (6 bases). Deletions cut 3 bases from V and 5 bases from J, with 14 bases between. The CDR3 is made up of 14 amino acids. Germline V CDR1 and CDR2: SGHRS, YFSETQ. CDR3 in DNA: TGCGCCAGCAGCTCCCTCTCGGGGGAGGAGACCCAGTACTTC. This sequence encodes CASSSLSGEETQYF.

This clone was counted between two and nine times. The chain uses TRBV7-6 and TRBJ2-2; TRBD2 matches 7 bases. The junction had 13 bases not matched to a gene; V was cut back by 4 bases and J by 11 bases. This CDR3 comprises 15 residues. Per germline, CDR1 SGHVS and CDR2 FNYEAQ. The DNA for the CDR3 is TGTGCCAGCAGCTCAGAAGCGGGGCCGTTCTCCGAGCTGTTTTTT. The encoded protein is CASSSEAGPFSELFF.

This clone was observed a single time. This chain connects TRBV6-1 to TRBJ2-1; 12 bases are shared with TRBD2. Germline assignment: CDR1 MNHNS and CDR2 SASEGT. The V and J ends lost 7 bases and 4 bases, in that order; junction bases with no gene match: 5. This CDR3 comprises 15 residues. CDR3 bases: TGTGCCAGCACCACTCTAGCGGGGGGGTACAATGAGCAGTTCTTC. Translated, it gives CASTTLAGGYNEQFF.

This clone was counted a few times. This sequence joins TRBV9 and TRBJ2-2, with 7 nucleotides matching TRBD2. Germline values: CDR1 SGDLS, CDR2 YYNGEE. The CDR3 is made up of 15 amino acids. V gave up 0 bases and J gave up 7 bases; unmatched junction bases: 6. Here the CDR3 DNA reads TGTGCCAGCAGCGTAGTGCCGACTAGCAACGGGGAGCTGTTTTTT. Protein: CASSVVPTSNGELFF. Drawing the rest from reference TRBV9 and TRBJ2-2, the complete variable domain is DSGVTQTPKHLITATGQRVTLRCSPRSGDLSVYWYQQSLDQGLQFLIQYYNGEERAKGNILERFSAQQFPDLHSELNLSSLELGDSALYFCASSVVPTSNGELFFGEGSRLTVL.

V gene TRBV19 combines with J gene TRBJ1-3; D might be TRBD1 (6 bases). The CDR3 loop spans 16 amino acids. Germline V lookup: CDR1 LNHDA, CDR2 SQIVND (reference sequence). Trimming took 5 bases from V and 0 from J, leaving 14 bases between them. The CDR3 region has the DNA TGTGCCAGTAGTGTAACTACAGGGACCTCTGGAAACACCATATATTTT. Residues: CASSVTTGTSGNTIYF.